This paragraph reports one T cell receptor (beta chain). Its antigen is not identified. Using immunoSEQ multiplex PCR, the repertoire was profiled, and TCRdb retains in-frame clones only, with some absent. The table shows about 120,000 clones, with 90% occurring only once. The data belong to a study of T cell responses to AZD1222 COVID-19 vaccine. Findings and caveats of the study: White British donors predominated, females outnumbered males, and clonal diversity was possibly underestimated. Increased Spike-specific TCR breadth and depth were observed after two AZD1222 doses. The study identified only a handful of AZD1222 recipients as seropositive at baseline. Reports say nearly half of spike-specific TCRs go after unmutated variant regions.

Germline CDR1 LNHDA, CDR2 SQIVND (reference sequence). CDR3 length equals 13 residues. The V end was cut by 1 base, the J end by 5 bases, with 5 bases between. This clonotype originated in an adult in good health. The rearrangement joins TRBV19 to TRBJ2-2; D is unclear. Specimen: peripheral blood, collected on day 0 of MenACWY control vaccination. The CDR3 loop is CASSIVGTGELFF. The CDR3 region has the DNA TGTGCCAGTAGTATAGTGGGGACCGGGGAGCTGTTTTTT.